These T cell receptor beta chains were read from a single sample in a study of cytomegalovirus exposure and HLA in healthy donors. Here immunoSEQ multiplex PCR was the method, and the copy in TCRdb shows in-frame clones only, minus some. The profile shows 130,000 to 150,000 clones, around 80% of them singletons. Sequencing used PBMCs. Receptors originate from a female donor in good health and CMV-seronegative. Both conserved end residues are part of each CDR3. Fields, in order: clone size, J gene, V gene, D gene, CDR3 protein, CDR3 DNA. The D gene is left open where the match is weak. Size is stated for part of the rows, as once, few or many counts, or as a class when the clone is expanded.

few TRBJ1-4 TRBV30 . CAWMDYEKLFF TGTGCCTGGATGGACTATGAAAAACTGTTTTTT
. TRBJ2-7 TRBV6-1 . CASSEDQGGPYEQYF TGTGCCAGCAGTGAGGACCAGGGGGGACCCTACGAGCAGTACTTC
. TRBJ2-2 TRBV14 . CASSQPGENTGELFF TGTGCCAGCAGCCAACCGGGAGAAAACACCGGGGAGCTGTTTTTT
few TRBJ2-7 TRBV27 TRBD1 CASSSDRGHSYEQYF TGTGCCAGCAGCTCTGACAGGGGGCACTCCTACGAGCAGTACTTC
. TRBJ2-2 TRBV10-3 TRBD2 CAISGTSGNTGKLFF TGTGCCATCAGTGGGACTAGCGGTAACACCGGGAAGCTGTTTTTT
. TRBJ2-5 TRBV19 . CASSRGYQETQYF TGTGCCTCTAGCCGGGGGTACCAAGAGACCCAGTACTTC
once TRBJ2-7 TRBV27 . CASSFRLNYEQYF TGTGCCAGCAGTTTTCGACTGAACTACGAGCAGTACTTC
. TRBJ2-7 TRBV9 . CASSPGGAATYEQYF TGTGCCAGCAGCCCCGGGGGAGCCGCTACCTACGAGCAGTACTTC
. TRBJ2-2 TRBV7-7 TRBD1 CASSQDRAGELFF TGTGCCAGCAGTCAAGACAGGGCCGGGGAGCTGTTTTTT
few TRBJ2-7 TRBV6-6 TRBD2 CASSYSGGGPYEQYF TGTGCCAGCAGTTACTCTGGCGGGGGGCCCTACGAGCAGTACTTC
. TRBJ1-4 TRBV28 . CASSPPSEKLFF TGTGCCAGCAGCCCCCCGAGCGAAAAACTGTTTTTT
. TRBJ2-2 TRBV5-4 TRBD2 CASSPRLAGGAGELFF TGTGCCAGCAGCCCCAGACTAGCGGGAGGGGCCGGGGAGCTGTTTTTT
once TRBJ2-2 TRBV28 TRBD2 CASAKRGGAGTGELFF TGTGCCAGTGCCAAACGCGGGGGGGCGGGCACCGGGGAGCTGTTTTTT
. TRBJ2-2 TRBV29-1 . CSVEIMGGRGGELFF TGCAGCGTGGAGATTATGGGGGGGCGCGGCGGGGAGCTGTTTTTT
. TRBJ1-2 TRBV5-1 . CATRASGDYGYTF TGCGCCACCCGAGCGTCGGGGGACTATGGCTACACCTTC
. TRBJ1-2 TRBV7-9 . CASSLDGRRNYGYTF TGTGCCAGCAGCTTAGATGGGAGGAGGAACTATGGCTACACCTTC
. TRBJ1-5 TRBV28 TRBD1 CASVSPRKGDSTRWNQPQHF TGTGCCAGCGTTTCCCCTAGAAAGGGGGACAGTACCAGATGGAATCAGCCCCAGCATTTT
. TRBJ2-2 TRBV23-1 . CADRRGLHRELFF TGCGCCGATCGGAGGGGCCTCCACCGGGAGCTGTTTTTT
. TRBJ1-5 TRBV6-1 TRBD1 CASTPGQGYYQPQHF TGTGCCAGCACCCCCGGACAGGGGTATTATCAGCCCCAGCATTTT
. TRBJ2-2 TRBV9 . CASSVGLDSLRTGELFF TGTGCCAGCAGCGTTGGTTTGGACAGCTTGAGGACCGGGGAGCTGTTTTTT
few TRBJ1-1 TRBV16 . CASRLKGRGARLDTEAFF TGTGCCAGCAGACTAAAGGGGCGGGGGGCACGTTTGGACACTGAAGCTTTCTTT
. TRBJ1-2 TRBV5-6 . CASSLVGRDGYTF TGTGCCAGCAGCTTGGTGGGGCGGGACGGCTACACCTTC
. TRBJ1-3 TRBV7-8 . CATELGQGSGNTIYF TGTGCCACCGAGTTGGGGCAGGGCTCTGGAAACACCATATATTTT
. TRBJ1-1 TRBV6-6 . CASTTIGTEAFF TGTGCCAGCACCACCATCGGCACTGAAGCTTTCTTT
. TRBJ2-2 TRBV7-3 . CASSVRGGTGELFF TGTGCCAGCAGCGTACGTGGGGGGACCGGGGAGCTGTTTTTT
. TRBJ2-7 TRBV9 TRBD2 CASSALGGAYEQYF TGTGCCAGCAGCGCCCTCGGGGGGGCGTACGAGCAGTACTTC
. TRBJ2-5 TRBV5-1 TRBD2 CASSFGTSGRAWWETQYF TGCGCCAGCAGCTTCGGGACTAGCGGGAGGGCCTGGTGGGAGACCCAGTACTTC
. TRBJ1-2 TRBV7-2 TRBD1 CASSRKGARGYTF TGTGCCAGCAGCCGGAAGGGGGCTCGTGGCTACACCTTC
. TRBJ2-1 TRBV27 TRBD1 CASSLTGGFNEQFF TGTGCCAGCAGTTTGACAGGGGGGTTCAATGAGCAGTTCTTC
. TRBJ2-4 TRBV7-4 TRBD1 CASSSRQGAKNIQYF TGTGCCAGCAGCTCGAGACAGGGGGCCAAAAACATTCAGTACTTC
. TRBJ2-3 TRBV5-4 . CASSLDPGVSTDTQYF TGTGCCAGCAGCTTGGATCCAGGGGTTAGCACAGATACGCAGTATTTT
. TRBJ1-1 TRBV19 . CASSPGTNTEAFF TGTGCCAGTAGCCCCGGGACAAACACTGAAGCTTTCTTT
. TRBJ2-3 TRBV5-1 TRBD2 CASSLTPSGTSTDTQYF TGCGCCAGCAGCTTGACACCTAGCGGGACTAGCACAGATACGCAGTATTTT
. TRBJ1-2 TRBV5-4 . CASSLGTGSYGYTF TGTGCCAGCAGCTTAGGCACAGGGAGTTATGGCTACACCTTC
. TRBJ1-1 TRBV5-1 . CASSLEQACEAFF TGCGCCAGCAGCTTGGAACAGGCCTGTGAAGCTTTCTTT
. TRBJ2-1 TRBV4-1 TRBD2 CASSQSTLAGGRSYNEQFF TGCGCCAGCAGCCAAAGTACACTAGCGGGAGGGCGCTCCTACAATGAGCAGTTCTTC
. TRBJ2-1 TRBV4-1 . CASSLGATGLSSNEQFF TGCGCCAGCAGCTTGGGAGCGACGGGTTTATCGTCCAATGAGCAGTTCTTC
. TRBJ1-5 TRBV6-1 . CASVTESSYQPQHF TGTGCCAGCGTTACTGAATCGTCCTATCAGCCCCAGCATTTT
. TRBJ2-2 TRBV4-3 . CASSQERGSNTGELFF TGCGCCAGCAGCCAAGAACGGGGATCGAACACCGGGGAGCTGTTTTTT
once TRBJ2-1 TRBV5-1 TRBD2 CASGSGGGYNEQFF TGCGCCAGCGGGAGCGGCGGGGGTTACAATGAGCAGTTCTTC
few TRBJ1-2 TRBV9 TRBD1 CASSVSDRGEYGYTF TGTGCCAGCAGCGTATCGGACAGGGGGGAGTATGGCTACACCTTC
once TRBJ2-3 TRBV5-1 . CASSGLGASTDTQYF TGCGCCAGCAGCGGGCTGGGGGCTAGCACAGATACGCAGTATTTT
. TRBJ2-5 TRBV28 . CASRNTGIYQETQYF TGTGCCAGCAGAAATACGGGGATCTACCAAGAGACCCAGTACTTC
. TRBJ2-5 TRBV5-1 . CASSLVWAAETQYF TGCGCCAGCAGCTTGGTGTGGGCTGCGGAGACCCAGTACTTC
. TRBJ2-3 TRBV7-9 TRBD2 CASSFSGRIDTQYF TGTGCCAGCAGCTTCAGCGGGAGGATTGATACGCAGTATTTT
few TRBJ2-2 TRBV6-1 TRBD2 CASRGSGTPPRELFF TGTGCCAGCAGGGGTAGCGGGACTCCTCCTAGGGAGCTGTTTTTT
. TRBJ1-2 TRBV28 . CASNWGGPNGYTF TGTGCCAGCAACTGGGGGGGACCTAATGGCTACACCTTC
. TRBJ1-1 TRBV11-2 . CASRKWGSGARTEAFF TGTGCCAGCAGAAAATGGGGTAGCGGGGCGAGGACTGAAGCTTTCTTT
. TRBJ2-7 TRBV28 . CASSFTWDSGPRGQYF TGTGCCAGCAGTTTTACTTGGGATAGCGGTCCGCGGGGGCAGTACTTC
. TRBJ1-1 TRBV5-1 . CASSLYRAGGGNTEAFF TGCGCCAGCAGCTTGTACCGCGCCGGTGGAGGTAACACTGAAGCTTTCTTT